The 30 T cell receptor beta chains given below trace back to one sample, sequenced in a study of human thymus T cells. Libraries were prepared by immunoSEQ multiplex PCR; TCRdb keeps only in-frame clonotypes and omits some of them. This table holds around 130,000 clones, just under 95% found once. Thymus tissue was removed during corrective cardiac surgery. Sequenced input: thymus tissue. Every receptor here comes from a boy younger than two with a congenital heart defect but otherwise immunologically healthy.

This chain connects TRBV2 to TRBJ1-6, with TRBD1 as a possible D gene (5 bases). Germline loops: CDR1 SNHLY, CDR2 FYNNEI. This CDR3 is built from 16 residues. V lost 6 bases and J lost 4, with 16 bases in between. CDR3 in amino acids: CASRDILQEYNSPLHF. CDR3 DNA: TGTGCCAGCAGAGACATCCTACAGGAGTATAATTCACCCCTCCACTTT.

The rearrangement joins TRBV4-1 to TRBJ1-5; tentative D call: TRBD1 (6 bases). V lost 3 bases to trimming and J lost 7 bases, with 10 bases between them. The CDR3 consists of 13 residues. CDR1 and CDR2 from the germline V gene are MGHRA and YSYEKL. The CDR3 loop is CASSHRGEQPQHF. DNA of the CDR3: TGCGCCAGCAGCCATAGGGGGGAACAGCCCCAGCATTTT.

This rearrangement joins TRBV4-3 to TRBJ2-5; TRBD2 agrees at 12 bases. Germline-derived CDR1 and CDR2 are LGHNA and YSLEER. The CDR3 totals 18 residues. J gave up 3 bases and V 4 bases, and 12 bases lay outside the gene matches. The CDR3 DNA reads as TGCGCCAGCAGCCCCGCTCTAGCGGGGGGGCGGCTCGAAGAGACCCAGTACTTC. Translated, it gives CASSPALAGGRLEETQYF.

The CDR3, as DNA: TGTGCCAGTAGTATAGTAGCCGGGGGGGCGATCAATGAGCAGTTCTTC. Amino acids: CASSIVAGGAINEQFF. The chain has TRBV19 and TRBJ2-1, with 8 bases fitting TRBD2. The V gene's germline CDR1 is LNHDA and CDR2 SQIVND (reference sequence). This CDR3 region has 16 residues. V shed 1 base and J 6 bases; nucleotides not matched to a gene: 8.

This clone has only one observation. The J gene is TRBJ2-3, the V gene TRBV6-4, with TRBD1 as a possible D gene (6 bases). The germline V and J ends were trimmed by 2 bases and 0 bases, with 15 bases remaining between them. In germline, CDR1 is MRHNA, CDR2 SNTAGT. This CDR3 is built from 17 residues. The CDR3 loop reads CASSDPRGSRSTDTQYF. The CDR3 bases are TGTGCCAGCAGTGACCCGAGGGGGTCGAGGAGCACAGATACGCAGTATTTT.

V and J are TRBV5-4 and TRBJ2-7; TRBD2 matches at 12 bases. The CDR3 has 16 amino acids. Trimming at V came to 0 bases and at J to 4 bases, leaving 5 bases not matched to a gene. Germline values: CDR1 SGHNT, CDR2 YYREEE (reference sequence). For the CDR3, the DNA is TGTGCCAGCAGCTTGGCTCTAGCGGGGGGGTGTTACGAGCAGTACTTC. This gives the protein CASSLALAGGCYEQYF.

V gene TRBV7-9 combines with J gene TRBJ1-2; D gene uncertain. Trimming took off 5 bases at V and 4 bases at J, with 11 bases between the two ends. Germline CDR1 and CDR2: SEHNR and FQNEAQ (reference sequence). This CDR3 comprises 13 residues. The CDR3 DNA reads as TGTGCCAGCAGCCCCATTGGGAGCTATGGCTACACCTTC. Its protein product is CASSPIGSYGYTF.

The chain couples TRBV6-1 to TRBJ2-7, with a weak D call TRBD1 (6 bases). The CDR3 is 15 residues long. Germline lookup yields CDR1 MNHNS and CDR2 SASEGT. Between the trimmed V and J ends, which lost 6 bases and 1 base, there was a span of 16 bases. The CDR3 here is CASRKGHVDSYEQYF. In DNA, the CDR3 is TGTGCCAGCAGGAAGGGACACGTTGATTCCTACGAGCAGTACTTC.

This sequence joins TRBV5-3 and TRBJ1-1, with TRBD1 as a possible D gene (5 bases). TRBV5-3 is annotated as an ORF whose role is uncertain. The V end was cut by 4 bases, the J end by 0 bases, with 16 bases between. The CDR3 has 16 amino acids. The CDR3 nucleotides read TGTGCCAGAAGCGTAGGGGCAAAAGCCATGAACACTGAAGCTTTCTTT. It is translated as CARSVGAKAMNTEAFF.

This chain joins TRBV28 and TRBJ2-7; 7 bases match TRBD1. V lost 8 bases and J lost 4; bases outside the gene matches: 11. The CDR3 has 14 residues. Germline CDR1 is MDHEN and CDR2 is SYDVKM. For the CDR3, the DNA is TGTGCCAGCTCCCGGGACAGCAAACCTTACGAGCAGTACTTC. The encoded protein is CASSRDSKPYEQYF.

The V gene is TRBV11-2, the J gene TRBJ2-3; TRBD1 matches at 8 bases. Germline V lookup: CDR1 SGHAT, CDR2 FQNNGV. The CDR3 has 17 residues. V was pared by 3 bases and J by 0 bases, with 8 bases of the junction left unmatched. CDR3 DNA sequence: TGTGCCAGCAGCTTGTCTCGACAGGGGCCTAGCACAGATACGCAGTATTTT. It encodes CASSLSRQGPSTDTQYF. Complete variable domain (other parts from reference TRBV11-2 and TRBJ2-3): EAGVAQSPRYKIIEKRQSVAFWCNPISGHATLYWYQQILGQGPKLLIQFQNNGVVDDSQLPKDRFSAERLKGVDSTLKIQPAKLEDSAVYLCASSLSRQGPSTDTQYFGPGTRLTVL.

V gene TRBV19 combines with J gene TRBJ1-1; tentatively, D is TRBD1 (5 bases). This CDR3 has 14 amino acids. The germline gives CDR1 LNHDA, CDR2 SQIVND (reference sequence). V was trimmed by 5 bases and J by 0 bases, leaving 10 bases between them. The CDR3 reads CASSVDSLNTEAFF. CDR3 in DNA: TGTGCCAGTAGTGTCGACAGTTTGAACACTGAAGCTTTCTTT.

The chain carries TRBV5-1 and TRBJ1-3; no definite D call. Germline CDR1 SGHRS, CDR2 YFSETQ. The CDR3 runs 13 residues. V was cut by 4 bases and J by 0 bases, with 5 bases left in between. The CDR3 is CASSEGSGNTIYF. Written as DNA, the CDR3 is TGCGCCAGCAGCGAGGGCTCTGGAAACACCATATATTTT.

This chain links TRBV7-3 with TRBJ2-4, with 10 positions matching TRBD1. Germline CDR1 SGHTA, CDR2 FQGTGA. The CDR3 extends over 15 amino acids. Trimming removed 2 bases from V and 8 bases from J; junction bases left unmatched: 6. CDR3 region: CASSLLGTGADIQYF. As DNA, the CDR3 is TGTGCCAGCAGCTTATTAGGGACAGGGGCTGACATTCAGTACTTC.

The CDR3 here is CASRPTWDALYEQYF. In DNA, the CDR3 is TGTGCCAGCAGACCTACCTGGGACGCGCTCTACGAGCAGTACTTC. V and J are TRBV6-1 and TRBJ2-7; D possibly matches TRBD1 or TRBD2 (5 bases each). The CDR3 contains 15 residues. The V end was cut by 6 bases, the J end by 3 bases, with 18 bases between. CDR1 is MNHNS, CDR2 SASEGT, per germline.

The chain joins TRBV5-6 to TRBJ1-2; TRBD1 might be the D (6 bases). Per the germline V gene, CDR1 is SGHDT and CDR2 is YYEEEE. The CDR3 spans 15 residues. Trimming removed 2 bases from V and 4 bases from J, with 15 bases in between. CDR3 sequence: CASSFLRVGGYGYTF. CDR3 in DNA: TGTGCCAGCAGCTTTTTGCGGGTAGGGGGCTATGGCTACACCTTC.

V and J are TRBV27 and TRBJ2-1; 8 bases are shared with TRBD1. V was clipped by 4 bases and J by 4 bases; unmatched bases: 6. The CDR3 loop spans 15 amino acids. Per the germline V gene, CDR1 is MNHEY and CDR2 is SMNVEV (reference sequence). The CDR3 loop is CASSSSGGKYNEQFF. In DNA form, the CDR3 reads TGTGCCAGCAGTTCCTCAGGGGGCAAGTACAATGAGCAGTTCTTC.

The V call is TRBV11-3, the J call TRBJ2-7; no firm D call. Per germline, CDR1 SGHNT and CDR2 YENEEA. This CDR3 comprises 14 residues. V was trimmed by 1 base and J by 2 bases, leaving 9 bases between them. The CDR3 protein is CASSLVTNPYEQYF. CDR3 bases: TGTGCCAGCAGCTTAGTCACGAACCCCTACGAGCAGTACTTC.

The chain couples TRBV5-1 to TRBJ2-5; D is undetermined. CDR3 size: 9 residues. Between the trimmed V and J ends, which lost 7 bases and 9 bases, there was a span of 7 bases. Looked up from germline, CDR1 is SGHRS and CDR2 is YFSETQ. The CDR3 bases are TGCGCCAGCTACTCGGCCCAGTACTTC. Translation: CASYSAQYF.

The chain has TRBV7-8 and TRBJ2-7; the D gene could be TRBD1 or TRBD2 (5 bases each). Germline-derived CDR1 and CDR2 are SGHVS and FQNEAQ. The CDR3 is made up of 14 amino acids. The germline V and J ends were trimmed by 5 bases and 2 bases, with 13 bases remaining between them. The CDR3 DNA sequence: TGTGCCAGCAGCCCGCGGCCGGGGCCCTACGAGCAGTACTTC. Protein product: CASSPRPGPYEQYF.

The genes are TRBV30 and TRBJ2-3; D is possibly TRBD2 (7 bases). There are 15 residues in the CDR3. The germline V gene has CDR1 GTSNPN and CDR2 SVGIG (reference sequence). The V end lost 3 bases, the J end lost 2 bases, and 15 bases lay between the germline ends. CDR3 sequence (DNA): TGTGCCTGGAGATTGGGGGGGGCTAACACAGATACGCAGTATTTT. Its translation: CAWRLGGANTDTQYF.

The J gene is TRBJ1-1, the V gene TRBV29-1; D is undetermined. V shed 5 bases and J shed 7 bases, with 14 bases lying between them. Germline V gene lookup returns CDR1 SQVTM and CDR2 ANQGSEA. The CDR3 is 12 amino acids. The DNA for the CDR3 is TGCAGCGTTTGGACCTTCGCCTTTGAAGCTTTCTTT. The encoded protein is CSVWTFAFEAFF. Complete variable domain (other parts from reference TRBV29-1 and TRBJ1-1): SAVISQKPSRDICQRGTSLTIQCQVDSQVTMMFWYRQQPGQSLTLIATANQGSEATYESGFVIDKFPISRPNLTFSTLTVSNMSPEDSSIYLCSVWTFAFEAFFGQGTRLTVV.

The chain is built from TRBV28 and TRBJ1-4, with 9 bases lining up with TRBD1. The V and J ends lost 4 bases and 4 bases, in that order; junction bases with no gene match: 4. Germline loops: CDR1 MDHEN, CDR2 SYDVKM. This CDR3 spans 15 amino acids. CDR3 DNA: TGTGCCAGCAGTTCCCCGACAGGGGGTAATGAAAAACTGTTTTTT. Protein product: CASSSPTGGNEKLFF.

This chain uses TRBV25-1 with TRBJ2-5; TRBD2 matches 7 bases. The CDR3 extends over 14 amino acids. J gave up 4 bases and V 2 bases, and 4 bases lay outside the gene matches. Germline CDR1 and CDR2: MGHDK and SYGVNS. The CDR3 here is CASSERGVGETQYF. For the CDR3, the DNA is TGTGCCAGCAGTGAACGGGGGGTGGGAGAGACCCAGTACTTC.

A single count supports this clone. This chain joins TRBV2 and TRBJ1-6, with 11 bases identical to TRBD1. Trimming cost V 0 bases and J 9 bases; bases outside gene matches: 4. In germline, CDR1 is SNHLY, CDR2 FYNNEI. The CDR3 extends over 16 amino acids. The CDR3 here is CASSEASGTGGSPLHF. The CDR3 DNA is TGTGCCAGCAGTGAAGCATCTGGGACAGGGGGTTCACCCCTCCACTTT.

This sequence joins TRBV9 and TRBJ1-2; 9 positions match TRBD1. CDR1 and CDR2 from the germline V gene are SGDLS and YYNGEE. This CDR3 is built from 17 residues. Trimming at V came to 3 bases and at J to 5 bases, leaving 14 bases not matched to a gene. In DNA form, the CDR3 reads TGTGCCAGCAGCGCAGGGAGAGGGGACAGGGAGCGTTATGGCTACACCTTC. It codes for CASSAGRGDRERYGYTF. The full variable domain, in which reference TRBV9 and TRBJ1-2 provide the parts outside the CDR3, is DSGVTQTPKHLITATGQRVTLRCSPRSGDLSVYWYQQSLDQGLQFLIQYYNGEERAKGNILERFSAQQFPDLHSELNLSSLELGDSALYFCASSAGRGDRERYGYTFGSGTRLTVV.

This clone appeared once. This sequence joins TRBV7-2 and TRBJ1-6; 7 bases match TRBD1. The V segment lost 0 bases and the J segment 9 bases; nucleotides outside the gene matches: 8. The CDR3 is made up of 16 amino acids. CDR1 and CDR2 from the germline V gene are SGHTA and FQGNSA. CDR3 in amino acids: CASSLAPGQKGSPLHF. CDR3 bases: TGTGCCAGCAGCTTAGCCCCGGGACAGAAAGGTTCACCCCTCCACTTT.

The rearrangement joins TRBV19 to TRBJ1-2; D perhaps matches TRBD1 (5 bases). V lost 8 bases and J 2 bases, leaving 18 bases between the germline ends. The CDR3 is 15 residues long. Germline CDR1 LNHDA, CDR2 SQIVND (reference sequence). CDR3: CASGTGERWNYGYTF. DNA of the CDR3: TGTGCCAGTGGGACGGGGGAGAGATGGAACTATGGCTACACCTTC.

The V call is TRBV5-7, the J call TRBJ2-7; 8 bases fit TRBD2. TRBV5-7 is an ORF for which the function is uncertain. V trimming: 3 bases; J trimming: 2 bases; junction bases outside the gene matches: 10. The CDR3 sequence is 16 residues long. As DNA, the CDR3 is TGTGCCAGCAGCTGGGGAGTAGCGGGGAGAACCTACGAGCAGTACTTC. Protein product: CASSWGVAGRTYEQYF.

V gene TRBV30 combines with J gene TRBJ1-2; perhaps TRBD1 as D (5 bases). The CDR3 has 14 residues. CDR1 and CDR2 (germline): GTSNPN, SVGIG (reference sequence). Trimming pared 4 bases from V and 4 bases from J, leaving 16 bases between. As DNA, the CDR3 is TGTGCCTGGACAGGGAATCCGCCAGCCTATGGCTACACCTTC. Translating gives CAWTGNPPAYGYTF.